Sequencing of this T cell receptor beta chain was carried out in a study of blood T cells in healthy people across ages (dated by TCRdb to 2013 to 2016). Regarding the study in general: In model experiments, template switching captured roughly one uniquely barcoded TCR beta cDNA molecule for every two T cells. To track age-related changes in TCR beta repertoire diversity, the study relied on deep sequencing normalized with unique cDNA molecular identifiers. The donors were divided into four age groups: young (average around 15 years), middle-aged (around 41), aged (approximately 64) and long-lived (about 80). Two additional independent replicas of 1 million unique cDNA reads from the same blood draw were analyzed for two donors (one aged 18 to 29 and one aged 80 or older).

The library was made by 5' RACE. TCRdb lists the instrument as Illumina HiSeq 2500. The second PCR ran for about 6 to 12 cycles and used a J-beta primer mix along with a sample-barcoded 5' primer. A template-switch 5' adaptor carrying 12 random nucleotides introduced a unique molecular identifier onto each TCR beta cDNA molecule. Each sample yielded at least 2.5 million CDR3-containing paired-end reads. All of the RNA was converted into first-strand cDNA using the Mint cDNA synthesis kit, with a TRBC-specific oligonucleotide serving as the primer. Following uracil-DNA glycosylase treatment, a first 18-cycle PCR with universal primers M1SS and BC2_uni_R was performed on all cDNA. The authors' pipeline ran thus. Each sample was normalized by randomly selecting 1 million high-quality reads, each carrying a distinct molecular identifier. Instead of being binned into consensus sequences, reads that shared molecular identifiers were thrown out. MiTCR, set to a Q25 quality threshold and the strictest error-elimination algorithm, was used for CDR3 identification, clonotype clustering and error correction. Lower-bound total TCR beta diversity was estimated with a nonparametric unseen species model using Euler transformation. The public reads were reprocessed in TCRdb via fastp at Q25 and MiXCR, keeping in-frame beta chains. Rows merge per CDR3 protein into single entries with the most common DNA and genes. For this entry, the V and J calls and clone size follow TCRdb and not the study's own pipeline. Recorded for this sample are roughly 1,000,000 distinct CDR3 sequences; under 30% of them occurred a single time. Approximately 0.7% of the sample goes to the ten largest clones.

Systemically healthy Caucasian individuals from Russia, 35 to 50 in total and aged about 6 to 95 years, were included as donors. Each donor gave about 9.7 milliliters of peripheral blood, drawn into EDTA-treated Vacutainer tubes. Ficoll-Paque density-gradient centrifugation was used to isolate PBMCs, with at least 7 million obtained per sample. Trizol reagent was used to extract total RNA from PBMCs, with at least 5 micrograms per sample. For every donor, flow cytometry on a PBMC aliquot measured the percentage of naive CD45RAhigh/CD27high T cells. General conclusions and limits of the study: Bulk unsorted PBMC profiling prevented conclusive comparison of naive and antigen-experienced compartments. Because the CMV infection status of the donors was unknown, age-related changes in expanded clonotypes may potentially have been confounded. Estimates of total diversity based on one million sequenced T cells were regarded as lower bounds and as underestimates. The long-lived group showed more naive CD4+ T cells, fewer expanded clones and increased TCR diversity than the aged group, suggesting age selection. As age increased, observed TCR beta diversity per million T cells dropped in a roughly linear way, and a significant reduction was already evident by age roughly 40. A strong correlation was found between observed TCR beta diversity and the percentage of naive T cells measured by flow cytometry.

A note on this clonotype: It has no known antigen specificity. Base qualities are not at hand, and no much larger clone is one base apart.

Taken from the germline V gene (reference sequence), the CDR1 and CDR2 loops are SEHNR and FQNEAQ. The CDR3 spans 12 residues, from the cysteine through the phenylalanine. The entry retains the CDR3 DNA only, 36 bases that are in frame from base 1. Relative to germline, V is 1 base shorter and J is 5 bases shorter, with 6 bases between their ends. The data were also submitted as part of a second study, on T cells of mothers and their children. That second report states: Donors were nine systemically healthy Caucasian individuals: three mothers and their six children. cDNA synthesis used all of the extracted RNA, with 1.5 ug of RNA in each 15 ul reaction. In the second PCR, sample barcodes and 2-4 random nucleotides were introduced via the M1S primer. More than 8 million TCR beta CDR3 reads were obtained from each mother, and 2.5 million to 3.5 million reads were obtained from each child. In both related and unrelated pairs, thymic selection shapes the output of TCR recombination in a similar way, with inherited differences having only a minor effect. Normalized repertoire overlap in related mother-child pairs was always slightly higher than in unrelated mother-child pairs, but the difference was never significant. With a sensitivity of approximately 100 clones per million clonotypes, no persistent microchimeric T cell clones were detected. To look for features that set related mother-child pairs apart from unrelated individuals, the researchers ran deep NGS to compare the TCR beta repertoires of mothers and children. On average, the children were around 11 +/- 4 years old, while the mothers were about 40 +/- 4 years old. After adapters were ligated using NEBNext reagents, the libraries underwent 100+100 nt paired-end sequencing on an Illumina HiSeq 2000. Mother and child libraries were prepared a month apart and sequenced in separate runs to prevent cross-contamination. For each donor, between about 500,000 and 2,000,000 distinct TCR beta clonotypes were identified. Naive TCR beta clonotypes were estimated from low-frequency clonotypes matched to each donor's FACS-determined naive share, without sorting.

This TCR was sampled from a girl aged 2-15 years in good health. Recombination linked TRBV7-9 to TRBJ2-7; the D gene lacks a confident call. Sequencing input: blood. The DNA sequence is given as TGTGCCAGCAGCTTAGAAGTGCACGAGCAGTACTTC. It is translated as CASSLEVHEQYF.